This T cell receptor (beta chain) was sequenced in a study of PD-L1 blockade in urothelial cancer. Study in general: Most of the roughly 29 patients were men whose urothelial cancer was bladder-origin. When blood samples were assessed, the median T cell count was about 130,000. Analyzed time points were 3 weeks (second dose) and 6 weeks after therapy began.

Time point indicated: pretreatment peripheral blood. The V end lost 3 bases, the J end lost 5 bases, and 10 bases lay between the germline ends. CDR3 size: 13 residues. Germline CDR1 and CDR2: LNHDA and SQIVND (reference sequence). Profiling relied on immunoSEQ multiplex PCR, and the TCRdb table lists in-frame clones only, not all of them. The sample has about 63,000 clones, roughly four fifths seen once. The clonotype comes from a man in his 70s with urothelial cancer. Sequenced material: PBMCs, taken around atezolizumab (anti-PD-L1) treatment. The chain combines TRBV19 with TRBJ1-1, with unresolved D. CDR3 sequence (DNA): TGTGCCAGTAGTATGGCCCTCCGTACTGAAGCTTTCTTT. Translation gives CASSMALRTEAFF.